A selection of T cell receptor beta chains follows, all from one sample in a study of shared clonotypes between healthy human individuals. TCRdb's copy holds only in-frame clones and misses some; the assay was immunoSEQ multiplex PCR. The data hold millions of clones, with 90% to 95% observed a single time. Source material: naive CD4+ T cells sorted from blood. These TCRs come from a man aged 18 to 35 in good health. CDR3s include the opening cysteine and the closing phenylalanine or tryptophan. A D gene is named only where the DNA matches it firmly. Clone size is shown for a subset of rows, as once, few, many or a class of expanded clone.

length | J | size | V | D | CDR3 | DNA
11 | TRBJ2-7 | once | TRBV7-9 | - | CASSPGGEQYF | TGTGCCAGCAGCCCCGGGGGTGAGCAGTACTTC
16 | TRBJ1-6 | - | TRBV6-5 | - | CASSYSQQSYNSPLHF | TGTGCCAGCAGTTACTCGCAACAGTCCTATAATTCACCCCTCCACTTT
18 | TRBJ2-2 | - | TRBV9 | - | CASSVSFADRGNTGELFF | TGTGCCAGCAGCGTATCTTTTGCGGACAGAGGAAACACCGGGGAGCTGTTTTTT
12 | TRBJ2-3 | - | TRBV25-1 | - | CASSEMTDTQYF | TGTGCCAGCAGTGAAATGACAGATACGCAGTATTTT
11 | TRBJ2-7 | once | TRBV10-3 | - | CAITRGAEQYF | TGTGCCATCACCCGGGGGGCCGAGCAGTACTTC
18 | TRBJ2-3 | - | TRBV5-4 | - | CASSLKFGQGKATDTQYF | TGTGCCAGCAGCTTGAAATTTGGGCAGGGAAAGGCCACAGATACGCAGTATTTT
15 | TRBJ2-1 | - | TRBV7-8 | TRBD2 | CASSFLAGTYNEQFF | TGTGCCAGCAGCTTCCTAGCGGGAACCTACAATGAGCAGTTCTTC
16 | TRBJ1-6 | - | TRBV5-1 | TRBD1 | CASSLTGDSLNSPLHF | TGCGCCAGCAGCTTAACTGGGGACAGCCTGAATTCACCCCTCCACTTT
12 | TRBJ2-1 | - | TRBV18 | - | CASSPLANEQFF | TGTGCCAGCTCACCGCTAGCCAATGAGCAGTTCTTC
16 | TRBJ2-5 | - | TRBV19 | TRBD2 | CASSRTSGGPEETQYF | TGTGCCAGTAGTAGGACTAGCGGGGGGCCAGAAGAGACCCAGTACTTC
15 | TRBJ2-5 | once | TRBV5-1 | TRBD2 | CASSGSGGAPETQYF | TGCGCCAGCAGCGGGAGCGGGGGGGCCCCAGAGACCCAGTACTTC
14 | TRBJ2-2 | - | TRBV10-1 | TRBD1 | CARTPGQRHRELFF | TGCGCCAGGACCCCGGGACAGAGACACCGGGAGCTGTTTTTT
18 | TRBJ2-6 | - | TRBV28 | - | CASIGSVGAHSGANVLTF | TGTGCCAGCATAGGTTCGGTTGGAGCACACTCTGGGGCCAACGTCCTGACTTTC
16 | TRBJ2-7 | - | TRBV28 | - | CASSPPRGSSSYEQYF | TGTGCCAGCAGTCCTCCCCGGGGGTCCTCCTCCTACGAGCAGTACTTC
14 | TRBJ2-1 | - | TRBV30 | - | CAWSVGVPNNEQFF | TGTGCCTGGAGTGTGGGAGTACCGAACAATGAGCAGTTCTTC
10 | TRBJ1-2 | - | TRBV30 | - | CAWREVGYTF | TGTGCCTGGAGGGAAGTAGGCTACACCTTC
14 | TRBJ2-7 | once | TRBV10-3 | - | CAISGSGSSYEQYF | TGTGCCATCAGTGGTAGCGGAAGCTCCTACGAGCAGTACTTC
12 | TRBJ2-7 | once | TRBV7-2 | - | CASSLSMGEQYF | TGTGCCAGCAGCCTCTCTATGGGGGAGCAGTACTTC
15 | TRBJ1-2 | once | TRBV18 | TRBD1 | CASSPQGATGYGYTF | TGTGCCAGCTCACCCCAGGGGGCTACTGGCTATGGCTACACCTTC
15 | TRBJ1-6 | - | TRBV5-1 | TRBD1 | CASTIRTGSDSPLHF | TGCGCCAGCACCATAAGGACAGGGAGCGATTCACCCCTCCACTTT
12 | TRBJ2-1 | - | TRBV6-5 | TRBD1 | CASSRDRAEQFF | TGTGCCAGCAGCCGCGACAGGGCAGAGCAGTTCTTC
14 | TRBJ1-2 | - | TRBV10-3 | - | CAISVAGTSYGYTF | TGTGCCATCAGTGTAGCCGGGACCAGCTATGGCTACACCTTC
14 | TRBJ1-4 | - | TRBV5-1 | - | CASTPGGPNEKLFF | TGCGCCAGCACCCCGGGGGGGCCTAATGAAAAACTGTTTTTT
13 | TRBJ2-1 | - | TRBV12-5 | - | CASGLLGKHEQFF | TGTGCTAGTGGTTTGTTAGGGAAGCATGAGCAGTTCTTC
14 | TRBJ1-6 | - | TRBV5-1 | - | CASSLIPENSPLHF | TGCGCCAGCAGCTTGATACCAGAGAATTCACCCCTCCACTTT
16 | TRBJ1-5 | - | TRBV27 | - | CASSPLTANSNQPQHF | TGTGCCAGCAGTCCATTGACAGCTAATAGCAATCAGCCCCAGCATTTT
18 | TRBJ1-1 | once | TRBV5-6 | - | CASSLAGVPIHGNTEAFF | TGTGCCAGCAGCTTGGCGGGGGTACCTATTCACGGGAACACTGAAGCTTTCTTT
17 | TRBJ1-1 | once | TRBV7-9 | TRBD1 | CASSLVPGQGADTEAFF | TGTGCCAGCAGCTTAGTCCCGGGACAGGGTGCGGACACTGAAGCTTTCTTT
14 | TRBJ2-5 | - | TRBV7-3 | - | CASSLNGGQETQYF | TGTGCCAGCAGCTTAAACGGGGGCCAAGAGACCCAGTACTTC
17 | TRBJ2-5 | - | TRBV4-2 | TRBD2 | CASSQDESGGGKGTQYF | TGTGCCAGCAGCCAAGATGAATCCGGCGGGGGTAAGGGGACCCAGTACTTC
14 | TRBJ2-7 | - | TRBV21-1 | - | CASGIRTEGSEQYF | TGTGCCAGCGGTATAAGGACAGAAGGCTCCGAGCAGTACTTC
18 | TRBJ2-7 | - | TRBV21-1 | - | CASSKALTSGRDLDEQYF | TGTGCCAGCAGCAAAGCTCTGACTAGCGGGAGAGACTTGGATGAGCAGTACTTC
14 | TRBJ2-7 | - | TRBV5-1 | - | CASSRDGVPYEQYF | TGCGCCAGCAGTCGGGACGGAGTTCCCTACGAGCAGTACTTC
12 | TRBJ2-7 | - | TRBV28 | - | CASSPSVGEQYF | TGTGCCAGCAGTCCCTCGGTTGGCGAGCAGTACTTC
13 | TRBJ2-3 | - | TRBV7-9 | - | CASSLGSADTQYF | TGTGCCAGCAGCTTAGGTAGCGCAGATACGCAGTATTTT
12 | TRBJ1-1 | - | TRBV28 | - | CASVGGPEVAFF | TGTGCCAGCGTTGGGGGTCCGGAGGTTGCTTTCTTT
13 | TRBJ2-3 | - | TRBV11-2 | - | CASSLDLGDTQYF | TGTGCCAGCAGCTTAGATCTAGGAGATACGCAGTATTTT
14 | TRBJ2-7 | - | TRBV27 | - | CASSRRVQTYEQYF | TGTGCCAGCAGTCGCCGGGTCCAAACCTACGAGCAGTACTTC
13 | TRBJ2-5 | - | TRBV5-1 | TRBD1 | CASSTGTGETQYF | TGCGCCAGCAGCACCGGGACAGGGGAGACCCAGTACTTC
11 | TRBJ2-7 | - | TRBV7-9 | - | CATGGDYEQYF | TGTGCCACAGGGGGGGACTACGAGCAGTACTTC
15 | TRBJ2-3 | - | TRBV7-2 | TRBD2 | CASSLDGGSGDTQYF | TGTGCCAGCAGCTTAGATGGCGGGAGTGGTGATACGCAGTATTTT
14 | TRBJ2-5 | - | TRBV6-1 | - | CASSSGEYQETQYF | TGTGCCAGCAGCTCCGGGGAATACCAAGAGACCCAGTACTTC
15 | TRBJ2-7 | - | TRBV6-1 | TRBD1 | CASSRTGDLPYEQYF | TGTGCCAGCAGCCGGACAGGGGACCTTCCCTACGAGCAGTACTTC
16 | TRBJ2-7 | - | TRBV10-3 | - | CAISESSPGGTYEQYF | TGTGCCATCAGTGAGTCGAGTCCCGGCGGCACGTACGAGCAGTACTTC
17 | TRBJ1-6 | - | TRBV30 | TRBD1 | CAWSVQAGGSANSPLHF | TGTGCCTGGAGTGTCCAAGCAGGGGGCTCAGCTAATTCACCCCTCCACTTT
18 | TRBJ2-7 | - | TRBV7-9 | TRBD2 | CASSLAALAGGVHHEQYF | TGTGCCAGCAGCTTAGCGGCGCTAGCGGGAGGGGTTCACCACGAGCAGTACTTC
12 | TRBJ2-5 | - | TRBV29-1 | - | CSVGTAQETQYF | TGCAGCGTTGGGACAGCGCAAGAGACCCAGTACTTC
16 | TRBJ2-5 | - | TRBV7-2 | TRBD2 | CASSWGGLAGPETQYF | TGTGCCAGCAGTTGGGGCGGACTAGCGGGGCCAGAGACCCAGTACTTC
12 | TRBJ1-2 | - | TRBV28 | - | CASSLVVGYSTF | TGTGCCAGCAGTTTGGTGGTAGGGTACTCCACCTTC
14 | TRBJ2-3 | - | TRBV18 | - | CASSRAGNTDTQYF | TGTGCCAGCTCACGGGCAGGGAACACAGATACGCAGTATTTT
14 | TRBJ2-3 | - | TRBV11-3 | - | CASSSDSLTDTQYF | TGTGCCAGCAGCTCCGACTCACTCACAGATACGCAGTATTTT
14 | TRBJ2-7 | - | TRBV6-6 | TRBD2 | CASTTRGGAYEQYF | TGTGCCAGCACCACACGGGGGGGAGCCTACGAGCAGTACTTC
13 | TRBJ1-2 | - | TRBV9 | - | CASSVEPAYGYTF | TGTGCCAGCAGCGTAGAGCCGGCCTATGGCTACACCTTC
15 | TRBJ2-5 | - | TRBV6-5 | - | CASTLNPTGHETQYF | TGTGCCAGCACCCTGAACCCCACAGGTCACGAGACCCAGTACTTC
13 | TRBJ2-5 | - | TRBV2 | - | CASSGWDLGTQYF | TGTGCCAGCAGTGGTTGGGATCTAGGGACCCAGTACTTC
15 | TRBJ2-3 | - | TRBV10-3 | - | CAITAGRLGTDTQYF | TGTGCCATCACCGCGGGACGGCTTGGGACAGATACGCAGTATTTT
14 | TRBJ1-6 | - | TRBV27 | - | CASSLQGIDSPLHF | TGTGCCAGCAGTCTACAGGGTATTGATTCACCCCTCCACTTT
12 | TRBJ2-1 | - | TRBV6-1 | - | CASSDIRLTQFF | TGTGCCAGCAGTGATATCCGGCTGACGCAGTTCTTC
14 | TRBJ2-3 | - | TRBV10-2 | TRBD2 | CASSLAGGTDTQYF | TGCGCCAGCAGTCTAGCGGGTGGCACAGATACGCAGTATTTT
11 | TRBJ2-7 | - | TRBV5-4 | - | CASSGLGEQYF | TGTGCCAGCAGCGGCTTGGGCGAGCAGTACTTC